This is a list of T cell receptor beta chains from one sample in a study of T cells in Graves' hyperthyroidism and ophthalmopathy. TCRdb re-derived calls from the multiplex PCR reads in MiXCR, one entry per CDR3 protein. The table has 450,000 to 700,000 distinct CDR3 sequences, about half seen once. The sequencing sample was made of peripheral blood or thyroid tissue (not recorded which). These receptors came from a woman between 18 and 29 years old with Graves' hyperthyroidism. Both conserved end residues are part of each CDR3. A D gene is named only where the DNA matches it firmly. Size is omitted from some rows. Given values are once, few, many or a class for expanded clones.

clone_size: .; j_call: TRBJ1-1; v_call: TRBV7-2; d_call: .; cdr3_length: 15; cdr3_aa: CASSLLQGGNTEAFF; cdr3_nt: TGTGCCAGCAGCTTACTTCAAGGGGGGAACACTGAAGCTTTCTTT
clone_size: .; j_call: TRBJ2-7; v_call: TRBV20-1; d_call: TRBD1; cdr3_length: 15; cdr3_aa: CSANLGETGSYEQYF; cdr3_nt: TGCAGTGCCAATTTAGGGGAGACAGGGTCCTACGAGCAGTACTTC
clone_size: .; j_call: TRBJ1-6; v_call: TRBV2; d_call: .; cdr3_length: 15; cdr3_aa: CASSEPTQENSPLHF; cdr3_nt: TGTGCCAGCAGTGAACCGACCCAAGAAAATTCACCCCTCCACTTT
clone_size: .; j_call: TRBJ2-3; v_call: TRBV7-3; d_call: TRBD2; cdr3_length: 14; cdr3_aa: CASSLVAGADTQYF; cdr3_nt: TGTGCCAGCAGCTTAGTAGCGGGAGCAGATACGCAGTATTTT
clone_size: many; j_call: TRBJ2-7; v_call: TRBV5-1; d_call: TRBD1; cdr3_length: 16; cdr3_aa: CASSLSTGVGSYEQYF; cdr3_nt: TGCGCCAGCAGCTTATCTACAGGGGTGGGCTCCTACGAGCAGTACTTC
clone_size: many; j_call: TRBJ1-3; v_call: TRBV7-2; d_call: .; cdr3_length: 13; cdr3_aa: CASSLSRGNTIYF; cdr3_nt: TGTGCCAGCAGCTTGTCCAGGGGAAACACCATATATTTT
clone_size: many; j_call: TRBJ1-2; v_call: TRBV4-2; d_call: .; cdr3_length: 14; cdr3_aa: CASSQPNLENGYTF; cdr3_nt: TGTGCCAGCAGCCAACCAAACCTCGAAAATGGCTACACCTTC
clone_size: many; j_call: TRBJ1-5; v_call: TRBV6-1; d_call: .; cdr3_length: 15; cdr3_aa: CASSEYRVSNQPQHF; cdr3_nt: TGTGCCAGCAGTGAGTACAGGGTTAGCAATCAGCCCCAGCATTTT
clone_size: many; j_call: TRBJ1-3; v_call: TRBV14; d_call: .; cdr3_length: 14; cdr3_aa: CASSQDGSGNTIYF; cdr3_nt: TGTGCCAGCAGCCAAGATGGGTCTGGAAACACCATATATTTT
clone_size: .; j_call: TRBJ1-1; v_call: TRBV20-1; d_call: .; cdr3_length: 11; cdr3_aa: CSARDEPGTFF; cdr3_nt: TGCAGTGCTAGAGACGAACCAGGAACTTTCTTT
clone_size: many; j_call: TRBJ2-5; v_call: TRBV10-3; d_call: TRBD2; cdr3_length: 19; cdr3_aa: CAISDSKLAGLIRQETQYF; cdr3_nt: TGTGCCATCAGTGACAGTAAACTAGCGGGATTAATAAGGCAAGAGACCCAGTACTTC
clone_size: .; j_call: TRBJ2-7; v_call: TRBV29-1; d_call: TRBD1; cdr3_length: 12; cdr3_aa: CNRIRGRYEQYF; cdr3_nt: TGCAACCGTATCAGGGGGCGGTACGAGCAGTACTTC
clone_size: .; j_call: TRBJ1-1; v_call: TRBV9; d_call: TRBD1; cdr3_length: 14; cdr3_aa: CASSVDTGGTEAFF; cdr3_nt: TGTGCCAGCAGCGTAGATACAGGGGGCACTGAAGCTTTCTTT
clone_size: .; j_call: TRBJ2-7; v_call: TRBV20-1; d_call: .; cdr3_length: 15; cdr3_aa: CSASLWEAGSYEQYF; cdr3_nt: TGCAGTGCGTCCCTCTGGGAGGCCGGATCTTACGAGCAGTACTTC
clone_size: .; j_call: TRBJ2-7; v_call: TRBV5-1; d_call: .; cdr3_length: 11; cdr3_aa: CASSLGVGQYF; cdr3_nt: TGCGCCAGCAGCTTGGGTGTGGGGCAGTACTTC
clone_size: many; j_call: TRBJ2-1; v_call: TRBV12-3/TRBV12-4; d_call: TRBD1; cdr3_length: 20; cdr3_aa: CASSLTWDRGRSSSYNEQFF; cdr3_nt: TGTGCCAGCAGCCTGACATGGGACAGGGGGCGTTCGAGCTCCTACAATGAGCAGTTCTTC
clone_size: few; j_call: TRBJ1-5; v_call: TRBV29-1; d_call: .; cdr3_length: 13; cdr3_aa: CSPEDSSNQPQHF; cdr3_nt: TGCAGCCCGGAGGACAGTAGCAATCAGCCCCAGCATTTT
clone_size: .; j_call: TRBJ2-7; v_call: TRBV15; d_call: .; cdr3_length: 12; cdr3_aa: CATSRDYYEQYF; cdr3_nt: TGTGCCACCAGCAGGGACTACTACGAGCAGTACTTC
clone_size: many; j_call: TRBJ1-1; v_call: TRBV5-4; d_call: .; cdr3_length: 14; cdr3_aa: CASSLAALDTEAFF; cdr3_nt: TGTGCCAGCAGCTTGGCGGCTTTGGACACTGAAGCTTTCTTT
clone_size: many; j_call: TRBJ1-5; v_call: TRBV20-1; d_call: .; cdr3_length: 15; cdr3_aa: CSASVLDRDNQPQHF; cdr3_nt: TGCAGTGCTAGTGTACTGGACAGAGACAATCAGCCCCAGCATTTT